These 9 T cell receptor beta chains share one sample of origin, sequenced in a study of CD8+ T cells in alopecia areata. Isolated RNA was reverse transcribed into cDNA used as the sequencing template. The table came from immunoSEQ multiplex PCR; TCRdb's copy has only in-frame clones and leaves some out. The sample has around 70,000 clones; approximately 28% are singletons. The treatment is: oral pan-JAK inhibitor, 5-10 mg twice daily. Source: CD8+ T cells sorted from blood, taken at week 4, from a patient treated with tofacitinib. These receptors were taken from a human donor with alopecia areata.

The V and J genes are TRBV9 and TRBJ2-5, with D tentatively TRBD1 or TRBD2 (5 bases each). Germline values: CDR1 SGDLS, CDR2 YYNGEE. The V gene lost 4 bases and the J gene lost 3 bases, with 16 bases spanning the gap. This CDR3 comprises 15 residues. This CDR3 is CASSPSGTGKETQYF. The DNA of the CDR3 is TGTGCCAGCAGCCCCTCCGGGACGGGGAAAGAGACCCAGTACTTC.

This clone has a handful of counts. The CDR3 DNA sequence: TGCGCCAGCAGCCCCGTTTTCGGGGGGAGGAACACTGAAGCTTTCTTT. Translated: CASSPVFGGRNTEAFF. J is TRBJ1-1 and V is TRBV4-1; tentatively, D is TRBD1 (5 bases). Germline CDR1 is MGHRA and CDR2 is YSYEKL. Between the trimmed V and J ends, which lost 4 bases and 1 base, there was a span of 16 bases. The length of the CDR3 is 16 residues.

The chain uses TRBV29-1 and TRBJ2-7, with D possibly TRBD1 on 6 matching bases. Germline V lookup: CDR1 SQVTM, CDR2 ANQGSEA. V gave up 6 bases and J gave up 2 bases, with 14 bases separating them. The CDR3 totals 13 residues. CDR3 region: CSVDQGPPYEQYF. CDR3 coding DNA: TGCAGCGTGGACCAGGGGCCCCCCTACGAGCAGTACTTC.

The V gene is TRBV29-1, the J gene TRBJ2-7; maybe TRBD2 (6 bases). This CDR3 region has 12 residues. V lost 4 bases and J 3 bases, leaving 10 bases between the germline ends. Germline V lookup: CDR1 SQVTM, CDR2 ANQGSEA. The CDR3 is CSVGGTFYEQYF. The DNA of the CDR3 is TGCAGCGTTGGAGGGACTTTCTACGAGCAGTACTTC.

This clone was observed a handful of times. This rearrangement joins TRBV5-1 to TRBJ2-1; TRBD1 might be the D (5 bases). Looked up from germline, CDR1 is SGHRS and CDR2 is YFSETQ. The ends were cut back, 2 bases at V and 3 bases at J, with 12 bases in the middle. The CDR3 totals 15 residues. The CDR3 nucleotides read TGCGCCAGCAGCTTAACAGGATATCTCTACAATGAGCAGTTCTTC. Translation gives CASSLTGYLYNEQFF.

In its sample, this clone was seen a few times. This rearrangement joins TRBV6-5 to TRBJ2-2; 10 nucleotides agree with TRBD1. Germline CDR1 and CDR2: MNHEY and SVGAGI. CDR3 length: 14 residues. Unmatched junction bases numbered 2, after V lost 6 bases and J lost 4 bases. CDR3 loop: CASRDRGGTGELFF. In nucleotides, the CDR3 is TGTGCCAGCAGGGACAGGGGGGGCACCGGGGAGCTGTTTTTT.

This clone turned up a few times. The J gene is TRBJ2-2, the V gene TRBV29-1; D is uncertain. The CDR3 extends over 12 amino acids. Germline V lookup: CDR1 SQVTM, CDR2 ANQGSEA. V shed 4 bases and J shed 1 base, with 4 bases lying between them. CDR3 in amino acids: CSVVQNTGELFF. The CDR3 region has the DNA TGCAGCGTTGTACAGAACACCGGGGAGCTGTTTTTT.

The CDR3 sequence: CASSQESLDTDTQYF. The CDR3, as DNA: TGTGCCAGCAGCCAAGAGAGCTTGGACACAGATACGCAGTATTTT. This sequence joins TRBV4-2 and TRBJ2-3; D gene unclear. There are 15 residues in the CDR3. Germline CDR1 is LGHNA and CDR2 is YNFKEQ. The ends were cut back, 0 bases at V and 2 bases at J, with 9 bases in the middle.

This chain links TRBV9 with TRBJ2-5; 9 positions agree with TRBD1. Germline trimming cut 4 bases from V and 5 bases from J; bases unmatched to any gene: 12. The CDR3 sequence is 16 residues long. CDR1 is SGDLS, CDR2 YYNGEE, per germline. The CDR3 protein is CASSPHRGRGLETQYF. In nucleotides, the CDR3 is TGTGCCAGCAGCCCACACAGGGGGCGCGGTTTGGAGACCCAGTACTTC.